Listed below are T cell receptor beta chains from one sample, sequenced in a study of siplizumab effects on memory and regulatory T cells. TCRdb's copy holds only in-frame clones and misses some; the assay was immunoSEQ multiplex PCR. The sample includes approximately 110,000 clones, about 92% of them seen just once. Sequencing was carried out using Tregs sorted from blood. Receptors originate from a human donor in good health. The CDR3 runs from the conserved cysteine through the conserved F or W. D genes are given only for firm matches. Clone size is given for some rows only: seen once, a few or many times, or a class if the clone is expanded.

j_call d_call clone_size v_call cdr3_nt cdr3_aa
TRBJ1-2 . . TRBV5-1 TGCGCCAGCAGCTTGTCTCGGCTAAGGACGGCAGGCCATGGCTACACCTTC CASSLSRLRTAGHGYTF
TRBJ2-6 TRBD2 . TRBV5-4 TGTGCCAGCGTTAGCGGGGCTGGGGCCAACGTCCTGACTTTC CASVSGAGANVLTF
TRBJ2-7 TRBD1 . TRBV6-4 TGTGCCAGCAGTGTCCGGGACAGCCACTACGAGCAGTACTTC CASSVRDSHYEQYF
TRBJ1-2 TRBD1 . TRBV4-1 TGCGCCAGCAGCCCCGCTGGACAGGGCGCCTATGGCTACACCTTC CASSPAGQGAYGYTF
TRBJ1-6 . . TRBV5-6 TGTGCCAGCAGCTTGGGAGGCAATAATTCACCCCTCCACTTT CASSLGGNNSPLHF
TRBJ2-5 . . TRBV18 TGTGCCAGCTCCTCCGGCTGGGAGACCCAGTACTTC CASSSGWETQYF
TRBJ2-5 . . TRBV7-3 TGTGCCAGCTCCCTCGGCGGGACAGTGGAGACCCAGTACTTC CASSLGGTVETQYF
TRBJ2-3 . . TRBV7-9 TGTGCCAGCAGCTTAGGAGATTATAGAGCGGATACGCAGTATTTT CASSLGDYRADTQYF
TRBJ2-7 TRBD2 . TRBV5-4 TGTGCCAGCAGCCAAATCCAGCGGGGGGGCTCCGAGCAGTACTTC CASSQIQRGGSEQYF
TRBJ1-2 TRBD1 . TRBV27 TGTGCCAGCAGAGACTCTACAGGGGTGAGTGGCTACACCTTC CASRDSTGVSGYTF
TRBJ1-1 . . TRBV18 TGTGCCAGCTCACAGGTAGCCCGGGGCACTGAAGCTTTCTTT CASSQVARGTEAFF
TRBJ2-4 TRBD1 . TRBV18 TGTGCCAGCTCACCACGTCCGGGACAGGGGAACATTCAGTACTTC CASSPRPGQGNIQYF
TRBJ2-3 . . TRBV19 TGTGCCAGTAGTATCGGAGATACGCAGTATTTT CASSIGDTQYF
TRBJ1-3 . . TRBV10-3 TGTGCCATCAAAAACGGAGGAAACACCATATATTTT CAIKNGGNTIYF
TRBJ1-5 . . TRBV29-1 TGCAGCGTTATAGAGCCCGATCAGCCCCAGCATTTT CSVIEPDQPQHF
TRBJ1-2 TRBD1 . TRBV5-1 TGCGCCAGCAGCAACCTACAGGGGGCGGTTGGCTATGGCTACACCTTC CASSNLQGAVGYGYTF
TRBJ1-2 . . TRBV11-1 TGTGCCACCCGGGGGAACTATGGCTACACCTTC CATRGNYGYTF
TRBJ1-5 . . TRBV6-6 TGTGCCAGCAGTTATGACAGGAGCAATCAGCCCCAGCATTTT CASSYDRSNQPQHF
TRBJ2-3 . . TRBV5-1 TGCGCCAGCAGCTTGGAGGCGGCCACAGATACGCAGTATTTT CASSLEAATDTQYF
TRBJ2-5 TRBD2 . TRBV6-5 TGTGCCAGCAGGAGACTAGCGGGACCAGAGACCCAGTACTTC CASRRLAGPETQYF
TRBJ2-1 . . TRBV5-1 TGCGCCAGCAGCTTCCCCCGACAGGACAATGGGCAGTTCTTC CASSFPRQDNGQFF
TRBJ1-5 . . TRBV6-5 TGTGCCAGCAGTTACTCGAGTAGTAGCAATCAGCCCCAGCATTTT CASSYSSSSNQPQHF
TRBJ2-7 . . TRBV11-2 TGTGCCAGCAGCTCACTCAAAGTACACCGGCGGGAGCAGTACTTC CASSSLKVHRREQYF
TRBJ1-6 . . TRBV7-2 TGTGCCAGCAGTCCTCGGGGGAGGGCCACTGCCGTCGATTCACCCCTCCACTTT CASSPRGRATAVDSPLHF
TRBJ1-2 . . TRBV18 TGTGCCAGCTCACGACAAGGGGATCTCCATGGCTACACCTTC CASSRQGDLHGYTF
TRBJ1-1 TRBD1 . TRBV30 TGTGCCTGGACGACAGGGATGAACACTGAAGCTTTCTTT CAWTTGMNTEAFF
TRBJ1-4 . . TRBV19 TGTGCCAGTAGGCACCTGAGGGGTGAAAAACTGTTTTTT CASRHLRGEKLFF
TRBJ1-1 . once TRBV5-4 TGTGCCAGCAGCTTGGGGGGGCAGGGGAACACTGAAGCTTTCTTT CASSLGGQGNTEAFF
TRBJ2-7 . . TRBV7-9 TGTGCCAGCAGCTTAGTCGCCAGCTACGAGCAGTACTTC CASSLVASYEQYF
TRBJ1-2 . . TRBV27 TGTGCCAGCAGTCGAAACCTCCGGGGGGATGGCTACACCTTC CASSRNLRGDGYTF
TRBJ1-2 TRBD1 . TRBV2 TGTGCCAGCAGTGGCCAGGGGGCGGAACCCTACACCTTC CASSGQGAEPYTF
TRBJ1-5 TRBD1 . TRBV2 TGTGCCAGCAGTGATATTCGACAGGGAGTTTATCAGCCCCAGCATTTT CASSDIRQGVYQPQHF
TRBJ2-7 . once TRBV5-1 TGCGCCAGCAGCTCTCAGGGGGGGTCCTACGAGCAGTACTTC CASSSQGGSYEQYF
TRBJ1-5 . . TRBV7-9 TGTGCCAGCAGCTTAGGTGGGGCAGGGAATCAGCCCCAGCATTTT CASSLGGAGNQPQHF
TRBJ2-5 TRBD2 . TRBV15 TGTGCCACCAGCAGACTAGCGGGGGAAGAGACCCAGTACTTC CATSRLAGEETQYF
TRBJ1-1 . . TRBV30 TGTGCCTGGGGCCGGGGGTTGAACACTGAAGCTTTCTTT CAWGRGLNTEAFF
TRBJ2-7 TRBD2 . TRBV2 TGTGCCAGCAGGGGACTAGCGGGAACCTACGAGCAGTACTTC CASRGLAGTYEQYF
TRBJ2-7 . few TRBV7-2 TGTGCCAGCAGCTTACAGGGCTACGAGCAGTACTTC CASSLQGYEQYF
TRBJ2-1 TRBD1 . TRBV5-1 TGCGCCAGCAGCTTCCGGGACAGCTTAAATGAGCAGTTCTTC CASSFRDSLNEQFF
TRBJ1-2 . . TRBV5-1 TGCGCCAGCAGCTTGGGCGGAGGCTATGGCTACACCTTC CASSLGGGYGYTF
TRBJ1-4 . . TRBV11-2 TGTGCCAGCAGCTTAGATGAAAAACTGTTTTTT CASSLDEKLFF
TRBJ2-7 TRBD1 . TRBV11-2 TGTGCCAGCAGTGCTAGACAGGGCTCCTACGAGCAGTACTTC CASSARQGSYEQYF